This T cell receptor beta chain appears in the sequencing data of a study of response to subunit inactivated influenza vaccine. The V end was cut by 0 bases, the J end by 3 bases, with 8 bases between. Germline V CDR1 and CDR2: DFQATT, SNEGSKA (reference sequence). This CDR3 comprises 14 residues. TCRdb analysed the RT-PCR reads with MiXCR anew, one entry per CDR3 protein. The sample comprises hundreds of thousands of distinct CDR3 sequences, roughly 15% of which are singletons, and around 7.6% rests with the top ten. Notes on the study in general: Authors proposed each seasonal influenza vaccination draws in few new T cells.

As regards this clonotype: Its antigen remains unidentified.

The TCR sequence derives from a man aged 50-60 years who received an inactivated influenza vaccine. The material was PBMCs from blood, obtained less than 15 days before vaccination. This chain uses TRBV20-1 with TRBJ2-2; D may correspond to TRBD1 or TRBD2 (5 bases each). Here the CDR3 DNA reads TGCAGTGCTAGAGATGGGACCTACACCGGGGAGCTGTTTTTT. This translates into CSARDGTYTGELFF.